The entry that follows covers one T cell receptor beta chain sequence. No antigen is known for it. No clone much larger than this one lies a single base away; base qualities are absent. CDR1 is given as SGHAT and CDR2 as FQNNGV, both from the germline V gene. The cysteine opens and the phenylalanine closes a CDR3 of 15 amino acids. The kept DNA is CDR3 alone, 45 bases in frame from the first base. V is trimmed back by 5 bases and J by 0 bases, and the junction contains 3 bases that no gene match accounts for. TCRbeta CDR3 regions were amplified from genomic DNA by means of the immunoSEQ Assay, a bias-controlled multiplex PCR. From the authors' description of their analysis: The number of nucleated cells in each sample was estimated by amplification of reference gene primers within the assay. To quantify the absolute abundance of each unique TCRbeta CDR3 rearrangement, sequence reads were collapsed and filtered. For each sample, productive Simpson clonality was calculated by taking the square root of Simpson's diversity index across productive rearrangements. TCRdb holds this immuneACCESS table with in-frame rearrangements only. Some clones are missing; in checked studies, unresolved V genes explain under half, and the rest has no known cause. From that table come the V and J calls and clone size; the DNA was used to work out D and trimming. Present in this sample are under 150,000 clones, approximately 84% of which were seen just once. The top ten clonotypes cover around 13% of the sample.

The collaborating institutions used their own protocols to collect whole blood in K2EDTA tubes. Collaborator samples were shipped for TCRbeta analysis as frozen whole blood, isolated PBMCs, or DNA extracted from either sample type. The sample originates from a study of blood T cell repertoires in COVID-19 (TCRdb year 2020). Background for the entire study: Collaborator samples came from the United States, Italy and Spain and covered acute and convalescent phases of COVID-19. Where available, HLA class I and class II types were obtained from metadata supplied by the sample provider rather than from assay-based typing. Samples came from the ongoing ImmuneRACE study (first 160 participants) plus 1,254 subjects from 6 global collaborators. Nearly every sample came with metadata listing a de-identified subject ID, COVID-19 status, age in years and sex. The material from the prospective study consisted of cDNA or gDNA derived from T cells, B-cell-depleted T cells, or PBMCs. The repertoires were made available in a free public database intended to serve as a resource for research on the immune response to SARS-CoV-2. Subjects who had been exposed to COVID-19, were actively infected with it, or had recovered from it provided the deeply sampled blood TCRbeta repertoires that made up the dataset.

The paper as a whole reports these results and caveats: Clinical and demographic metadata were provided uncurated, with the amount varying by source and participant.

Sample: peripheral blood. This sequence uses TRBV11-2 and TRBJ1-3, with 8 bases in between that match TRBD1. The sequence was obtained from a human donor in a cohort sampled during active COVID-19. The DNA sequence reads TGTGCCAGCAGCCGGACAGGGATCTCTGGAAACACCATATATTTT. This codes for CASSRTGISGNTIYF.